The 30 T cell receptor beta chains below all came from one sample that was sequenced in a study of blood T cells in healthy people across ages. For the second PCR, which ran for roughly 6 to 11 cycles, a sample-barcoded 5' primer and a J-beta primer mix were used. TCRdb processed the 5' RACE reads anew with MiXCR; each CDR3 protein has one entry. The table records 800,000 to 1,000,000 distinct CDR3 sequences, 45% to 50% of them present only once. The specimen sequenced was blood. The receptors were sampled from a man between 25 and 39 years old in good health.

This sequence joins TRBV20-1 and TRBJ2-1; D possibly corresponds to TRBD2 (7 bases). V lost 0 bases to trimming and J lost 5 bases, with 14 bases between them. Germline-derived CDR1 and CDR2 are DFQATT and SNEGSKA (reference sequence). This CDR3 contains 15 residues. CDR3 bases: TGCAGTGCTAGAGATCTGGGGGGGCCCCACAATGAGCAGTTCTTC. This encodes CSARDLGGPHNEQFF.

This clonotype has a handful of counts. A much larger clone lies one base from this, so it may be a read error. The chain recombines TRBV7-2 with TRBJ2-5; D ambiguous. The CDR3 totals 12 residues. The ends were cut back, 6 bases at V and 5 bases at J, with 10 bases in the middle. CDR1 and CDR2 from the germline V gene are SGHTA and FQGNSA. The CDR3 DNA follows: TGTGCCAGCAGGCAGTACGCGGAGACCCAGTACTTC. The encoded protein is CASRQYAETQYF. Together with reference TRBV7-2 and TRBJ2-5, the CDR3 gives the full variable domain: GAGVSQSPSNKVTEKGKDVELRCDPISGHTALYWYRQSLGQGLEFLIYFQGNSAPDKSGLPSDRFSAERTGGSVSTLTIQRTQQEDSAVYLCASRQYAETQYFGPGTRLLVL.

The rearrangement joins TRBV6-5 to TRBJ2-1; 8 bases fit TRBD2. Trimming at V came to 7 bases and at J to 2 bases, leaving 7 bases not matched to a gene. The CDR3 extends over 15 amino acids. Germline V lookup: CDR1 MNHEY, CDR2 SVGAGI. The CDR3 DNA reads TGTGCCAGCACCCCATCGGGGGGGCCCTACAATGAGCAGTTCTTC. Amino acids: CASTPSGGPYNEQFF.

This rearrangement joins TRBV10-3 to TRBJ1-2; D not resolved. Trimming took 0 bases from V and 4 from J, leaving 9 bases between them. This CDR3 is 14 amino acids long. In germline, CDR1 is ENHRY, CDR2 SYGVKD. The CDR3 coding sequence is TGTGCCATCAGTGAGTCCGCAGACCCCTATGGCTACACCTTC. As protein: CAISESADPYGYTF.

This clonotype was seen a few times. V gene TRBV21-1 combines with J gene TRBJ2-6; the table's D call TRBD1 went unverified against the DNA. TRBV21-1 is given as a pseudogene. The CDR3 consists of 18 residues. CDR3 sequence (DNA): TGTGCCAGCAGCCCCGGCGGGACAGTTATCTCTGGGGCCAACGTCCTGACTTTC. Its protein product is CASSPGGTVISGANVLTF.

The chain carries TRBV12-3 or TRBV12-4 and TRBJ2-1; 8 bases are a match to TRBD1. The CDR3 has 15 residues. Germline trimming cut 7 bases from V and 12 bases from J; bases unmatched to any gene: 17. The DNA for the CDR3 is TGTGCCAGCACGTTACCAGGGGGCACTTCCCATGTGCAGTTCTTC. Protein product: CASTLPGGTSHVQFF.

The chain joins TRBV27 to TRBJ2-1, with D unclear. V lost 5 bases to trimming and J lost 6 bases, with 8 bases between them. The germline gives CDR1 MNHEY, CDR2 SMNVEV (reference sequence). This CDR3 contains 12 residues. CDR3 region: CASSNGPNEQFF. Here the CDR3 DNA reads TGTGCCAGCAGTAACGGGCCCAATGAGCAGTTCTTC.

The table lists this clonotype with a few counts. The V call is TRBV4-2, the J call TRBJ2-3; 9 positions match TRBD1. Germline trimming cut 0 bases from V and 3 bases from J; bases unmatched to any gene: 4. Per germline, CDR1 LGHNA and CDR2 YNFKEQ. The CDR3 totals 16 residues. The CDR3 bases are TGTGCCAGCAGCCAAGATAGGGGGACAGGGACAGATACGCAGTATTTT. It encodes CASSQDRGTGTDTQYF.

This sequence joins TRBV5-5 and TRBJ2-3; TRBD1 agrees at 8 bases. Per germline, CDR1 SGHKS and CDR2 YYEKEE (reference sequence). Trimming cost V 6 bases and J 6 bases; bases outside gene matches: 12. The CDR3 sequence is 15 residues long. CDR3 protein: CASTRVSYRGDTQYF. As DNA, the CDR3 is TGTGCCAGCACCCGGGTCTCCTACAGGGGGGATACGCAGTATTTT.

The CDR3 DNA sequence: TGTGCCAGCAGCGCGCCGCCGGACCAAGAGACCCAGTACTTC. Encoded protein: CASSAPPDQETQYF. The chain recombines TRBV28 with TRBJ2-5; D unresolved. Looked up from germline, CDR1 is MDHEN and CDR2 is SYDVKM. Trimming took off 6 bases at V and 0 bases at J, with 11 bases between the two ends. CDR3 length: 14 residues.

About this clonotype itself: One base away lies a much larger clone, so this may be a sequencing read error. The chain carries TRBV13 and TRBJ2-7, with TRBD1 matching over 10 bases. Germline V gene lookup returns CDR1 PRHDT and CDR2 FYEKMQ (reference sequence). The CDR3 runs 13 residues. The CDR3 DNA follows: TGTGCCAGCAGCCGACAGGGGGCGTATGAGCAGGACTTC. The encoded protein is CASSRQGAYEQDF. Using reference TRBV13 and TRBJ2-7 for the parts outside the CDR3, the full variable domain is AAGVIQSPRHLIKEKRETATLKCYPIPRHDTVYWYQQGPGQDPQFLISFYEKMQSDKGSIPDRFSAQQFSDYHSELNMSSLELGDSALYFCASSRQGAYEQDFGPGTRLTVT.

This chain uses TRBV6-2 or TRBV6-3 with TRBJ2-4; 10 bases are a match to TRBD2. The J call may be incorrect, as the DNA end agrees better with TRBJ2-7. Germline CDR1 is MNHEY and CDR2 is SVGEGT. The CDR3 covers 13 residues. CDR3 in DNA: TGTGTCGCGCGTAGCGGGGGGTCCTACGAGCAGTACTTC. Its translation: CVARSGGSYEQYF.

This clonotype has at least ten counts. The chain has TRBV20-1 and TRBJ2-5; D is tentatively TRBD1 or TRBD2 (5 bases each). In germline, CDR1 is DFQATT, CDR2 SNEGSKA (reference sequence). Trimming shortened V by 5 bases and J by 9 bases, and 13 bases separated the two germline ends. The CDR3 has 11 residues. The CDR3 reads CSALVQGAQYF. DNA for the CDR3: TGCAGTGCTCTCGTCCAGGGAGCCCAGTACTTC.

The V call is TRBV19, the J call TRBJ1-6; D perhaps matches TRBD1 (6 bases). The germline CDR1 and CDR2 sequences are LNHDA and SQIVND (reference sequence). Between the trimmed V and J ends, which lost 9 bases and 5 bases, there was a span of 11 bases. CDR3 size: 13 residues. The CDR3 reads CASRTVDNSPLHF. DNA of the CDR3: TGTGCCAGCAGGACAGTTGATAATTCACCCCTCCACTTT.

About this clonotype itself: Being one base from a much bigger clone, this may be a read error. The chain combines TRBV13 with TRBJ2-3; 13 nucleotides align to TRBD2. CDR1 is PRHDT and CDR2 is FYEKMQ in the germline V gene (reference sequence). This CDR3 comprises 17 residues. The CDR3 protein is CASSLVGLAGTTGTQYF. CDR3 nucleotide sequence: TGTGCCAGCAGCTTAGTGGGACTAGCGGGGACCACAGGTACGCAGTATTTT.

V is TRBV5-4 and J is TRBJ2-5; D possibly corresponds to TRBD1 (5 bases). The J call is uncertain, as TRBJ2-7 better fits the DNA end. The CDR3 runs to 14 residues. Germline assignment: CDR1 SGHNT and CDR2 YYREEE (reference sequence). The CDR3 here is CASSLRAGIDEQYF. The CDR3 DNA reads TGTGCCAGCAGCTTGAGGGCAGGGATCGACGAGCAGTACTTC.

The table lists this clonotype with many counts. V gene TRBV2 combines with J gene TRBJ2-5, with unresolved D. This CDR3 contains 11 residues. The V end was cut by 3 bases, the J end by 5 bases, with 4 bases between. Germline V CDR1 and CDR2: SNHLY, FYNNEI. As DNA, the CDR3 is TGTGCCAGCAGTGAGAGGGAGACCCAGTACTTC. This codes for CASSERETQYF.

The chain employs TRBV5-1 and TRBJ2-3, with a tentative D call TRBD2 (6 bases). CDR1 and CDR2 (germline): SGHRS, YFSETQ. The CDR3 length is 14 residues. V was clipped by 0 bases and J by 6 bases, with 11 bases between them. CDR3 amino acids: CASSLGDFLDTQYF. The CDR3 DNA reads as TGCGCCAGCAGCTTGGGGGACTTCCTCGATACGCAGTATTTT.

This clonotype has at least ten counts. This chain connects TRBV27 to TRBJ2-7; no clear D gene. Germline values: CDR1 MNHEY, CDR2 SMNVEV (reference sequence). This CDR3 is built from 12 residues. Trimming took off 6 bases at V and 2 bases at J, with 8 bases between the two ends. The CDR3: CASSPSTYEQYF. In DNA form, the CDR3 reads TGTGCCAGCAGCCCCTCCACCTACGAGCAGTACTTC.

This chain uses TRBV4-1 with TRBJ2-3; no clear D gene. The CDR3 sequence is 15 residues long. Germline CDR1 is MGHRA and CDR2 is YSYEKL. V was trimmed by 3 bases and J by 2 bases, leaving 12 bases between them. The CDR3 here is CASSQPAANTDTQYF. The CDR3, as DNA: TGCGCCAGCAGCCAGCCGGCGGCTAACACAGATACGCAGTATTTT.

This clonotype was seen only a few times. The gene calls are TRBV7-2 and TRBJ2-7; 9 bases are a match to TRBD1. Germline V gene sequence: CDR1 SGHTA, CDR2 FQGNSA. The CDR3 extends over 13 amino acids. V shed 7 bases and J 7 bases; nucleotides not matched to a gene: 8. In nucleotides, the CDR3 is TGTGCCAGCAAGAACCAAGGGACAGGGGAGCAGTACTTC. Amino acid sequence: CASKNQGTGEQYF.

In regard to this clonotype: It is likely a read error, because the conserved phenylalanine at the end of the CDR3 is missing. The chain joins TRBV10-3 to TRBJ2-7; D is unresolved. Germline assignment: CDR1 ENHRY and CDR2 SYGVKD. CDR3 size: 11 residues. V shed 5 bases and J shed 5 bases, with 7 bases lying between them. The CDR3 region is CAISMADEQYL. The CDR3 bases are TGTGCCATCAGTATGGCCGACGAGCAGTACTTA.

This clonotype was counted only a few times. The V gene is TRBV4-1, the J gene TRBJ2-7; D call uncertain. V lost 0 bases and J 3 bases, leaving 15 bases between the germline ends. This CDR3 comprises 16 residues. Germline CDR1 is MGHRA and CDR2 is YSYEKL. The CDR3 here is CASSQEGVNAGYEQYF. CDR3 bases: TGCGCCAGCAGCCAAGAAGGCGTGAACGCCGGCTACGAGCAGTACTTC.

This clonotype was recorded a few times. CDR3 amino acids: CSAPPTSGASDTQYF. In DNA, the CDR3 is TGCAGTGCGCCCCCGACTAGCGGGGCGTCGGATACGCAGTATTTT. The chain carries TRBV20-1 and TRBJ2-3; 11 bases match TRBD2. The CDR3 is 15 amino acids. The junction had 11 bases not matched to a gene; V was cut back by 6 bases and J by 6 bases. Germline CDR1 reads DFQATT; CDR2 reads SNEGSKA (reference sequence).

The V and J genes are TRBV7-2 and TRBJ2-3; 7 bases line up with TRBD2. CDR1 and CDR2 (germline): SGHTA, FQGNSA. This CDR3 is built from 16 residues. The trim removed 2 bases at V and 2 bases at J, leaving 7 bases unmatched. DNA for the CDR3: TGTGCCAGCAGCTTACGGTCTAGCGGAACCACAGATACGCAGTATTTT. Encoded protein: CASSLRSSGTTDTQYF.

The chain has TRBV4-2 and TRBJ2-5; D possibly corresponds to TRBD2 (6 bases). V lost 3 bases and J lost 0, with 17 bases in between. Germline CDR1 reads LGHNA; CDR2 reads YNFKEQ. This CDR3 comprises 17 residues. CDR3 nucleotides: TGTGCCAGCAGCCAGGGGGGTTTCGGGCAGAACCAAGAGACCCAGTACTTC. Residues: CASSQGGFGQNQETQYF.

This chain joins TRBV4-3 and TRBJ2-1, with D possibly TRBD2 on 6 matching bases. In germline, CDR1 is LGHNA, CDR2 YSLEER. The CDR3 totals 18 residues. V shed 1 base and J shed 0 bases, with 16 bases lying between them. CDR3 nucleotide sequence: TGCGCCAGCAGCCAAGGCCGGGGGAGCCCCAGCTCCTACAATGAGCAGTTCTTC. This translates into CASSQGRGSPSSYNEQFF.

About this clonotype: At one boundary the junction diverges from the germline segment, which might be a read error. The CDR3 loop is CASNQDDLAGAYNEQFF. CDR3 DNA sequence: TGTGCCAGCAACCAAGATGATCTAGCGGGGGCCTACAATGAGCAGTTCTTC. V is TRBV3-1 and J is TRBJ2-1; 10 bases agree with TRBD2. The CDR3 spans 17 residues. CDR1 is LGHDT and CDR2 is YNNKEL in the germline V gene (reference sequence).

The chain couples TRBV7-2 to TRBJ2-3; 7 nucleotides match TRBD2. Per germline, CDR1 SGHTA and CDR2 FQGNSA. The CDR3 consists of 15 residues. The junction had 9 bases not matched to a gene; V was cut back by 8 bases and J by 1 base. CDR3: CASRGVRTGTDTQYF. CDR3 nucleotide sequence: TGTGCCAGCCGGGGGGTGCGTACCGGCACAGATACGCAGTATTTT.

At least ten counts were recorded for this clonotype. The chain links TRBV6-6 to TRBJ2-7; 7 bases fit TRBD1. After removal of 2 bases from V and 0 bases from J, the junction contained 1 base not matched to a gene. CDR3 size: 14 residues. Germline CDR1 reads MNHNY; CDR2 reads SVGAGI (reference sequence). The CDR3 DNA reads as TGTGCCAGCAGTTACAGGGACAGCTCCTACGAGCAGTACTTC. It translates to CASSYRDSSYEQYF.